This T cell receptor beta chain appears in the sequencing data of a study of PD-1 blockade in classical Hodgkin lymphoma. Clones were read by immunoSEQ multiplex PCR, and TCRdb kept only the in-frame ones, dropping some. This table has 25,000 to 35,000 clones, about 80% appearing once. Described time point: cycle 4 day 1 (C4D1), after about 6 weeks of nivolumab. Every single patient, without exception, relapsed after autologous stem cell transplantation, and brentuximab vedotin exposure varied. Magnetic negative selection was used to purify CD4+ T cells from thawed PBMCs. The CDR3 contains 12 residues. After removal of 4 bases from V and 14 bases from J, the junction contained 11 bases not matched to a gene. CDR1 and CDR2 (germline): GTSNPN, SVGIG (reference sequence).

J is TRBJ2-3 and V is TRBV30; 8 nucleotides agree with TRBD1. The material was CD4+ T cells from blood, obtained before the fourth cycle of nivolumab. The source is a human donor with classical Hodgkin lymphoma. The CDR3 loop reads CAWIPRLGTGYF. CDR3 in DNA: TGTGCCTGGATTCCGAGACTAGGGACAGGGTATTTT.